This T cell receptor beta chain came from a study of T cell repertoires in cytomegalovirus infection. At the level of the study: Both a matching HLA type and CMV infection were indicated by public TCR beta signatures.

Germline CDR1 is SGHTA and CDR2 is FQGNSA. The V end was cut by 2 bases, the J end by 5 bases, with 18 bases between. The CDR3 loop spans 16 amino acids. MiXCR, applied by TCRdb to the reads, yields one record per CDR3 protein. The table has around 800,000 distinct CDR3 sequences, approximately 29% seen once; the top ten hold around 12%. This clonotype was observed a single time. Its specificity is unknown. The chain recombines TRBV7-2 with TRBJ2-5, with D tentatively TRBD2 (6 bases). The sequence was collected from a human donor in good health (CMV status not recorded). Some clones in this sample may be carry-over from other donors' samples. Material: cultured CD8+ T cells from PBMCs, obtained from culture after CMV antigen stimulation. In DNA form, the CDR3 reads TGTGCCAGCAGCTTATCAGGATATTGGGGGGAGGAGACCCAGTACTTC. Translation: CASSLSGYWGEETQYF.